A selection of T cell receptor beta chains follows, all from one sample in a study of blood T cells in healthy people across ages. TCRdb passed the 5' RACE reads through MiXCR, listing each CDR3 protein once. Among 550,000 to 750,000 distinct CDR3 sequences listed, around 21% were seen once. Sequenced input: blood. The receptors stem from a man between 70 and 80 years old in good health. CDR3s include the opening cysteine and the closing phenylalanine or tryptophan. The D gene is left open where the match is weak. Size tells how often a clone was seen (once, few, many) or the class of an expanded clone, and some rows leave it out.

d_call	v_call	j_call	clone_size	cdr3_aa	cdr3_nt
-	TRBV27	TRBJ1-6	-	CASSFNMGSPPHF	TGTGCCAGCAGTTTTAACATGGGCTCACCCCCCCACTTT
-	TRBV4-3	TRBJ2-5	-	CASSQGMEQTQYF	TGCGCCAGCAGCCAAGGGATGGAACAGACCCAGTACTTC
TRBD2	TRBV3-1	TRBJ2-5	once	CASSLGTSGRPETQYF	TGTGCCAGCAGCCTCGGGACTAGCGGGAGGCCGGAGACCCAGTACTTC
-	TRBV29-1	TRBJ1-1	-	CSVVNGGNTEAFF	TGCAGCGTTGTTAATGGGGGAAACACTGAAGCTTTCTTT
TRBD2	TRBV4-1	TRBJ2-1	few	CASSEAGGSIEQFF	TGCGCCAGCAGCGAAGCGGGAGGCTCCATTGAGCAGTTCTTC
TRBD1	TRBV2	TRBJ1-6	-	CASSGQLYNSPLHF	TGCGCCAGCTCGGGACAGCTCTATAATTCACCCCTCCACTTT
TRBD1	TRBV20-1	TRBJ2-5	few	CSASAGTGKETQYF	TGCAGTGCTTCCGCCGGGACAGGGAAAGAGACCCAGTACTTC
-	TRBV7-9	TRBJ1-4	-	CASSLNGRGAGEKLFF	TGTGCCAGCAGCTTAAATGGCAGGGGAGCAGGTGAAAAACTGTTTTTT
-	TRBV3-1	TRBJ2-1	-	CASSQESITYNEQFF	TGTGCCAGCAGCCAAGAGTCCATTACCTACAATGAGCAGTTCTTC
-	TRBV29-1	TRBJ2-1	few	CSARTGTADNEQFF	TGCAGCGCCCGTACCGGGACTGCGGACAATGAGCAGTTCTTC
TRBD2	TRBV20-1	TRBJ2-7	few	CSAPSSGRNEQYF	TGCAGTGCTCCATCTAGCGGGAGAAACGAGCAGTACTTC
-	TRBV12-3/TRBV12-4	TRBJ1-2	-	CASSVRPGDTYGYTF	TGTGCCAGCAGTGTACGACCCGGGGACACGTATGGCTACACCTTC
-	TRBV9	TRBJ2-3	few	CASSVVGSPPSDTQYF	TGTGCCAGCAGCGTAGTTGGATCCCCGCCTTCAGATACGCAGTATTTT
-	TRBV12-3/TRBV12-4	TRBJ2-5	-	CASSFLAAVRETQYF	TGTGCCAGCAGTTTTCTGGCGGCCGTCCGGGAGACCCAGTACTTC
TRBD2	TRBV4-1	TRBJ2-1	few	CASSQTSGRYNEQFF	TGCGCCAGCAGCCAGACTAGCGGTAGATACAATGAGCAGTTCTTC
-	TRBV4-1	TRBJ2-2	-	CASSQDLGQSGGGELFF	TGCGCCAGCAGCCAAGATTTAGGGCAGTCCGGGGGCGGGGAGCTGTTTTTT
-	TRBV2	TRBJ1-4	-	CASSEWGANEKLFF	TGTGCCAGCAGTGAATGGGGGGCTAATGAAAAACTGTTTTTT